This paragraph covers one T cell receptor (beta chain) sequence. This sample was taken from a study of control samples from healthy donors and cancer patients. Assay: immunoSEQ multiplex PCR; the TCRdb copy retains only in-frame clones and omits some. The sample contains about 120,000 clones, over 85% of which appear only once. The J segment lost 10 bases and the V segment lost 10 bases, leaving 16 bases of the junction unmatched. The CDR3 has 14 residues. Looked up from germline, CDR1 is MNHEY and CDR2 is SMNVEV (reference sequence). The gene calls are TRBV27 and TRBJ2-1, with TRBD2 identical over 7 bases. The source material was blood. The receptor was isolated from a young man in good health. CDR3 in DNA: TGTGCCATAAAGCGGGACCCTACCTTTGGCGAGCAGTTCTTC. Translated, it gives CAIKRDPTFGEQFF.